This record looks at one T cell receptor beta chain sequence and its context. Trimming shortened V by 5 bases and J by 8 bases, and 15 bases separated the two germline ends. The V gene's germline CDR1 is SGHAT and CDR2 FQNNGV. The CDR3 loop spans 13 amino acids. As originally analysed: Amplified reference gene primers provided the basis for estimating nucleated cell counts. Produced via immunoSEQ multiplex PCR; TCRdb's table is partial and in-frame only. D and trimming were read from the DNA, whereas the V and J calls and clone size are those reported in that table. The data show about 160,000 clones, roughly 80% seen once. The sample belongs to a study of blood T cell repertoires in COVID-19. Seattle enrolled patients during active infection and tracked them longitudinally.

This chain connects TRBV11-2 to TRBJ1-2, with D perhaps matching TRBD1 (5 bases). This sequence was found in a woman between 40 and 50 years old with COVID-19, enrolled during active disease. Sample: peripheral blood. CDR3 protein: CASSRQKSGGYTF. In nucleotides, the CDR3 is TGTGCCAGCAGCCGACAGAAAAGCGGGGGCTACACCTTC.